This is a list of T cell receptor beta chains from one sample in a study of blood T cell repertoires in COVID-19. This table comes from immunoSEQ multiplex PCR, and its TCRdb copy is limited to in-frame clones, with some not included. This sample has around 340,000 clones; approximately 86% occur once, and the top ten carry less than 9%. The sample comprised peripheral blood. The receptors shown here come from a woman aged 60-70 years with COVID-19, enrolled during active disease. Both conserved end residues are part of each CDR3. The D gene is left open where the match is weak. Size is omitted from some rows. Given values are once, few, many or a class for expanded clones.

-	TRBV5-1	TRBJ2-6	TRBD1	CASSPTGQGAQGANVLTF	TGCGCCAGCAGCCCTACAGGACAGGGGGCGCAAGGGGCCAACGTCCTGACTTTC
-	TRBV2	TRBJ2-1	-	CASSEALTGQQFF	TGTGCCAGCAGTGAAGCGCTTACAGGGCAGCAGTTCTTC
-	TRBV4-1	TRBJ2-5	-	CASSRRRKETQYF	TGCGCCAGCAGCCGGCGGCGGAAAGAGACCCAGTACTTC
-	TRBV24-1	TRBJ2-3	TRBD2	CATSDRSGGPLGSQYF	TGTGCCACCAGTGATCGCAGCGGGGGCCCCTTAGGTTCGCAGTATTTT
-	TRBV5-1	TRBJ1-6	TRBD1	CASSLGQYNSPLHF	TGCGCCAGCAGCCTGGGACAGTATAATTCACCCCTCCACTTT
-	TRBV19	TRBJ1-5	-	CPGRAGGNQPQHF	TGCCCCGGGAGGGCCGGAGGCAATCAGCCCCAGCATTTT
once	TRBV11-2	TRBJ2-5	TRBD2	CASSPGVVAGGTQYF	TGTGCCAGCAGCCCTGGTGTGGTAGCGGGTGGGACCCAGTACTTC
-	TRBV30	TRBJ1-5	TRBD1	CAWSVGGGRGAQHF	TGTGCCTGGAGTGTAGGAGGGGGCCGAGGGGCCCAGCATTTT
few	TRBV30	TRBJ1-5	-	CAWNREYQPQHF	TGTGCCTGGAACAGGGAGTATCAGCCCCAGCATTTT
-	TRBV6-5	TRBJ2-7	-	CASSYSTETYEQYF	TGTGCCAGCAGTTACTCAACAGAGACCTACGAGCAGTACTTC